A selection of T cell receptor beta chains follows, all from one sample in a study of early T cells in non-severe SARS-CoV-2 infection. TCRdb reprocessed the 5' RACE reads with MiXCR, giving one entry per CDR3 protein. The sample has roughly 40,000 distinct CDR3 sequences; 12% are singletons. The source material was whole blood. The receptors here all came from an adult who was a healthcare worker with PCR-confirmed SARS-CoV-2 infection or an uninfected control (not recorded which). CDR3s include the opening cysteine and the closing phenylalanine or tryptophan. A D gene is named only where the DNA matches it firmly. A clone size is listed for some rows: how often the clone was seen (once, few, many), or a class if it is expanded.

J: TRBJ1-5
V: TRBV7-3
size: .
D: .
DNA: TGTGCCAGCAGCTTATTGGGTCAGCTACTGAGGGGCAATCAGCCCCAGCATTTT
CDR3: CASSLLGQLLRGNQPQHF

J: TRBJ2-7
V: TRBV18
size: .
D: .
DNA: TGTGTCAGCTCACCCCTTGGCGGAAGGAGCTCCTACGAGCAGTACTTC
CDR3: CVSSPLGGRSSYEQYF

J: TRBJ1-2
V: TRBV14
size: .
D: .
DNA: TGTGCCAGCAGCCAGCTTCGAGGGGCGGAGGGCTACACCTTC
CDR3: CASSQLRGAEGYTF

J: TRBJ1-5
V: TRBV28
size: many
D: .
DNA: TGTGCCAGCAGTTTGTCGGGGAATCAGCCCCAGCATTTT
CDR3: CASSLSGNQPQHF

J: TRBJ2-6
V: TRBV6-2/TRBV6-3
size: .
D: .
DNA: TGTGCCAGCAGTCCTTCGGTGGCTGGGGCCAACGTCCTGACTTTC
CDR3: CASSPSVAGANVLTF

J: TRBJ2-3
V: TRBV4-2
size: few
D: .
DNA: TGTGCCAGCAGCCAAGAGGGAATAGGGGACGATACGCAGTATTTT
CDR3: CASSQEGIGDDTQYF

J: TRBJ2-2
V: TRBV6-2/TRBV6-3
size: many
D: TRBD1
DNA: TGTGCCACCACAGGGGGACAGGGTCACACCGGGGAGCTGTTTTTT
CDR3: CATTGGQGHTGELFF

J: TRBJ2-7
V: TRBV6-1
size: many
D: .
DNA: TGTGCCAGCAGTGAAGAGGAGACTAGCTCCTACGAGCAGTACTTC
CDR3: CASSEEETSSYEQYF

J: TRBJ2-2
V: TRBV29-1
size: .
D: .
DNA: TGCAGCGCTACGGGCCGGGGCACCGGGGAGCTGTTTTTT
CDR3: CSATGRGTGELFF

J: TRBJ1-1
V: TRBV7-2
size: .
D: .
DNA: TGTGCCAGCAGCCGCAGGGGAAGGTCTCGGTCCGGGAACACTGAAGCTTTCTTT
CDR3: CASSRRGRSRSGNTEAFF

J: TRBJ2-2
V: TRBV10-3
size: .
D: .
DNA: TGTGCCATCAGTGAGTCTCCAGGGACGAACACCGGGGAGCTGTTTTTT
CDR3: CAISESPGTNTGELFF

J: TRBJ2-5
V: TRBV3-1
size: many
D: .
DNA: TGTGCCAGCAGCCTTTTCAGGGAAGAGACCCAGTACTTC
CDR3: CASSLFREETQYF

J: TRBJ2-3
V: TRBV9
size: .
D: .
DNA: TGTGCCACGCCCGCGGCGGCAAACACAGATACGCAGTATTTT
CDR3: CATPAAANTDTQYF

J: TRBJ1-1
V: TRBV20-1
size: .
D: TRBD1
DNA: TGCAGTGCTAGAGACAACGACAGGGGACAGGTTAGAGCTTTCTTT
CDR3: CSARDNDRGQVRAFF

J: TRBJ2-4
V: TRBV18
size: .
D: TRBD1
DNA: TGTGCCAGCTCACCGCAGGGGGCTGCTGCCAAAAACATTCAGTACTTC
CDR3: CASSPQGAAAKNIQYF

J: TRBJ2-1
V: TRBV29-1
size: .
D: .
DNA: TGCAGCGTTGAAGGTTGGCAGAAGGGGAATGAGCAGTTCTTC
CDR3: CSVEGWQKGNEQFF

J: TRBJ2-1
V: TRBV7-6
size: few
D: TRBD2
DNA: TGTGCCAGCAGCCCCGGGGGGGGCTCCTACAATGAGCAGTTCTTC
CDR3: CASSPGGGSYNEQFF

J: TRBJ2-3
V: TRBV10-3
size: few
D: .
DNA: TGTGCCATCCAGGGACTTTTCACAGATACGCAGTATTTT
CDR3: CAIQGLFTDTQYF

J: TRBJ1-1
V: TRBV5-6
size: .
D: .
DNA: TGTGCCAGCAGCTTCCCAGTCAACACTGAAGCTTTCTTT
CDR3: CASSFPVNTEAFF

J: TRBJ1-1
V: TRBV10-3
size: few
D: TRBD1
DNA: TGTGCCATCAGTGCCCAGACAGGGGGCTCCCTGGGGCCTGCTGAAGCTTTCTTT
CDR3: CAISAQTGGSLGPAEAFF

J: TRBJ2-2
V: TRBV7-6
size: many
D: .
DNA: TGTGCCAGCAGCGTACAGGCTACGAACACCGGGGAGCTGTTTTTT
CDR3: CASSVQATNTGELFF

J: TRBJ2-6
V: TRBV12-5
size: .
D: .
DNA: TGTGCTAGTGCCCCGGCCGTTTCTGGGGCCAACGTCCTGACTTTC
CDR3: CASAPAVSGANVLTF

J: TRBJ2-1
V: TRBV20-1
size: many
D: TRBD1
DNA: TGCAGCGCCTGCCCAGGCCAGGGGGCGAGCGATGAGCAGTTCTTC
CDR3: CSACPGQGASDEQFF

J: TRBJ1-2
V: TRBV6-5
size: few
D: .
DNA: TGTGCCAGCAGTTTCAAGACAGGTTTGGCCACCTTC
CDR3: CASSFKTGLATF

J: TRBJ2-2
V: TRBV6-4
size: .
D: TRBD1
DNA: TGTGCCAGCAGTGGACAGGGGACTACCGGGGAGCTGTTTTTT
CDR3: CASSGQGTTGELFF

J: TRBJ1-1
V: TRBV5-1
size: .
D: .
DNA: TGCGCCAGCAGCCCCCGTGGGACAACGAACACTGAAGCTTTCTTT
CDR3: CASSPRGTTNTEAFF

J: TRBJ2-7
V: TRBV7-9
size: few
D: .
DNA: TGTGCCAGCAGCTTATCGGTGTCCTACGAGCAGTACTTC
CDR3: CASSLSVSYEQYF

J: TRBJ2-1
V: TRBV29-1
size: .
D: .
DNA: TGCAGCGTTGACGGGAGTACGGGCGATGAGCAGTTCTTC
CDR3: CSVDGSTGDEQFF

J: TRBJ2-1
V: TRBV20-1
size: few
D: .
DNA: TGCAGTGCTAGGTCCCAGACTGAGCAGTTCTTC
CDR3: CSARSQTEQFF

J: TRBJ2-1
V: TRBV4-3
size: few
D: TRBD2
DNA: TGCGCCAGCAGCCAATGGCGGGGGGTTCACAATGAGCAGTTCTTC
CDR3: CASSQWRGVHNEQFF

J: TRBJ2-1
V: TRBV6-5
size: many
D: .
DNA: TGTGCCAGCACCCTGGGATGGGGAAAGCGAAGAGTGTTCTTC
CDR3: CASTLGWGKRRVFF

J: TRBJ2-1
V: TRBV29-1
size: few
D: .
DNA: TGCAGCGCCACCCGGGGGAACAATGAGCAGTTCTTC
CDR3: CSATRGNNEQFF

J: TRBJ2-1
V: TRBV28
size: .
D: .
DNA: TGTGCCAGCAGCCGCCAGGGATACAATGAGCAGTTCTTC
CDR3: CASSRQGYNEQFF

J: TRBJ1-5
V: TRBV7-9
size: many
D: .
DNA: TGTGCCAGCAGCTTAGGAGATAATAGCAATCAGCCCCAGCATTTT
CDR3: CASSLGDNSNQPQHF

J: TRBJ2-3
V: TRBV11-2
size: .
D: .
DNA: TGTGCCAGCAGCTTAGGGGGGCTCAGCCGCGCAGATACGCAGTATTTT
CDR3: CASSLGGLSRADTQYF

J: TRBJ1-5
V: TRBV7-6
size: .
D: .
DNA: TGTGCCAGCAGCTCAGTCAGGGGCGCGAATCAGCCCCAGCATTTT
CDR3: CASSSVRGANQPQHF

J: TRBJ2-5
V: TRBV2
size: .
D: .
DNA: TGTGCCAGCAATAGGGCCCGGGGGGAGACCCAGTACTTC
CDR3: CASNRARGETQYF

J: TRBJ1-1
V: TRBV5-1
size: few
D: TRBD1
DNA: TGCGCCAGCAGCAGGGACAGGACTGAAGCTTTCTTT
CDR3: CASSRDRTEAFF

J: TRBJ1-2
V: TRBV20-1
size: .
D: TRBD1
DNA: TGCAGTGCTAGACAGGGGGCTAGGCTGGATGGCTACACCTTC
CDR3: CSARQGARLDGYTF

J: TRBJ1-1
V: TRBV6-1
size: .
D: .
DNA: TGTGCCAGCAGTGCGACACCTTTGCAGAACACTGAAGCTTTCTTT
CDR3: CASSATPLQNTEAFF

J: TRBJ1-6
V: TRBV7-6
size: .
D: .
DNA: TGTGCCAGCAGCCCGGGGGGAGCGGGGAATTCACCCCTCCACTTT
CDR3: CASSPGGAGNSPLHF

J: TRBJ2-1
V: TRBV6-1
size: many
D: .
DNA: TGTGCCAGCAGTGCCTCAGTAGAGTACAATGAGCAGTTCTTC
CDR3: CASSASVEYNEQFF

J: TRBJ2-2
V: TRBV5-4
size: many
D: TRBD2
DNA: TGTGCCAGCAGCGAGGCGGGGGGCACCGGGGAGCTGTTTTTT
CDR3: CASSEAGGTGELFF

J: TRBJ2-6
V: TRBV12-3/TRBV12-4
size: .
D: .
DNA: TGTGCCAGCAGTTTTCGGGGGTCCGGGGCCAACGTCCTGACTTTC
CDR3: CASSFRGSGANVLTF

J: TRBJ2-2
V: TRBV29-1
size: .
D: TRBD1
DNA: TGCAGCGTGGCGGGACAGGGGATCGGGGAGCTGTTTTTT
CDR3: CSVAGQGIGELFF

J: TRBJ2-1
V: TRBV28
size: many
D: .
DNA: TGTGCCAGCAGTTACTACAATGAGCAGTTCTTC
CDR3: CASSYYNEQFF

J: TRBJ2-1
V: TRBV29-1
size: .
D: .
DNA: TGCAGCGCAGTACTGGGCAATGAGCAGTTCTTC
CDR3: CSAVLGNEQFF

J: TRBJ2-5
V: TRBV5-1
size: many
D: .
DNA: TGCGCCAGCAGCTCGGTGACTAGACAAGAGACCCAGTACTTC
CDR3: CASSSVTRQETQYF

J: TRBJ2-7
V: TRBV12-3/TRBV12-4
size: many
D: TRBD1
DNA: TGTGCCAGCAGGGCGACTTGGACAGGGGATACCTACGAGCAGTACTTC
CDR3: CASRATWTGDTYEQYF

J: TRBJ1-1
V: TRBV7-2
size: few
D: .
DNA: TGTGCCAGCAGCTTAGTAGGCAGGAAGAACACTGAAGCTTTCTTT
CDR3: CASSLVGRKNTEAFF

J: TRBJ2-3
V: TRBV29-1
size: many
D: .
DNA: TGCAGCGTTCAATTGGGGCCCACAGATACGCAGTATTTT
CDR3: CSVQLGPTDTQYF

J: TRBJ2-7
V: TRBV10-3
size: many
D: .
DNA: TGTGCCACCCGGGATGTTAACCGAGACGAGCAGTACTTC
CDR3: CATRDVNRDEQYF

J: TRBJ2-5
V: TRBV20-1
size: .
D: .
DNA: TGCAGTGCCGTACCCAGACTGGGCAGGGGATCCGGGACCCAGTACTTC
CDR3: CSAVPRLGRGSGTQYF

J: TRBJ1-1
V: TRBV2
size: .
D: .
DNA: TGTGCCAGGAGTTGGACGGGGGACACTGAAGCTTTCTTT
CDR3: CARSWTGDTEAFF